These 2 T cell receptor beta chains were sequenced from one sample in a study of T cell responses to AZD1222 COVID-19 vaccine. Only in-frame clones appear in the TCRdb table, and some are missing; sequencing was by immunoSEQ multiplex PCR. The table lists about 120,000 clones, roughly 90% of them singletons, with under 4.5% in the top ten. The source was peripheral blood, collected on day 0 of AZD1222 vaccination. The receptors stem from an adult in good health.

This sequence joins TRBV10-3 and TRBJ1-1; 8 bases align to TRBD1. Germline V CDR1 and CDR2: ENHRY, SYGVKD. This CDR3 spans 15 amino acids. V lost 5 bases and J lost 5; bases outside the gene matches: 10. CDR3 loop: CAISSYRGLGTEAFF. The CDR3 bases are TGTGCCATCAGTTCTTACAGGGGGTTGGGGACTGAAGCTTTCTTT.

The chain recombines TRBV7-9 with TRBJ1-6; D remains unclear. There are 15 residues in the CDR3. V was cut by 4 bases and J by 10 bases, with 17 bases left in between. CDR1 SEHNR and CDR2 FQNEAQ come from the germline V gene (reference sequence). The CDR3 spells CASSSIRRAGSPLHF. The CDR3 DNA reads TGTGCCAGCAGCTCCATAAGGAGGGCAGGCTCACCCCTCCACTTT.